This T cell receptor (beta chain) was sequenced during a study of TIL therapy for anti-PD-1-resistant metastatic lung cancer. Study outcomes and limitations: The baseline peripheral repertoire was partially replaced by infused TIL clonotypes that later decayed.

The libraries were made with immunoSEQ v3. The data were produced by immunoSEQ multiplex PCR, yet TCRdb's version contains in-frame clones alone and is incomplete. The sample has some 60,000 clones, 70% to 75% seen once. Time point noted: pre-treatment sample, taken before nivolumab and TIL therapy. With respect to this clone: What it recognizes is unknown.

Germline V gene lookup returns CDR1 SGHTA and CDR2 FQGTGA. The length of the CDR3 is 14 residues. The V segment lost 4 bases and the J segment 8 bases; nucleotides outside the gene matches: 10. The chain is built from TRBV7-3 and TRBJ1-2; the match to TRBD1 covers 7 bases. The sequence derives from a person between 30 and 79 years old with non-small cell lung cancer. This specimen was blood, taken at baseline. CDR3 DNA sequence: TGTGCCAGCAGCTCCCCCGACAGGGCAGGAGGCTACACCTTC. It is translated as CASSSPDRAGGYTF.